This T cell receptor (beta chain) is from a study of T cells expressing NK-cell markers. Germline V CDR1 and CDR2: DFQATT, SNEGSKA (reference sequence). The CDR3 runs to 14 residues. TCRdb re-called the 5' RACE reads and shows each CDR3 protein once, DNA omitted. Its clone listing holds about 160,000 distinct CDR3 sequences. The source is a woman between 18 and 70 years old in good health. The V gene is TRBV20-1, the J gene TRBJ2-2; TCRdb selects TRBD1, and the lack of DNA leaves this call unchecked. The sample consisted of blood T cells: a sorted CD56 or NKG2C T cell subset, CD4+ or CD8+ T cells, or bulk PBMC T cells (not recorded which). The CDR3 sequence is CSAALTGNTGELFF.